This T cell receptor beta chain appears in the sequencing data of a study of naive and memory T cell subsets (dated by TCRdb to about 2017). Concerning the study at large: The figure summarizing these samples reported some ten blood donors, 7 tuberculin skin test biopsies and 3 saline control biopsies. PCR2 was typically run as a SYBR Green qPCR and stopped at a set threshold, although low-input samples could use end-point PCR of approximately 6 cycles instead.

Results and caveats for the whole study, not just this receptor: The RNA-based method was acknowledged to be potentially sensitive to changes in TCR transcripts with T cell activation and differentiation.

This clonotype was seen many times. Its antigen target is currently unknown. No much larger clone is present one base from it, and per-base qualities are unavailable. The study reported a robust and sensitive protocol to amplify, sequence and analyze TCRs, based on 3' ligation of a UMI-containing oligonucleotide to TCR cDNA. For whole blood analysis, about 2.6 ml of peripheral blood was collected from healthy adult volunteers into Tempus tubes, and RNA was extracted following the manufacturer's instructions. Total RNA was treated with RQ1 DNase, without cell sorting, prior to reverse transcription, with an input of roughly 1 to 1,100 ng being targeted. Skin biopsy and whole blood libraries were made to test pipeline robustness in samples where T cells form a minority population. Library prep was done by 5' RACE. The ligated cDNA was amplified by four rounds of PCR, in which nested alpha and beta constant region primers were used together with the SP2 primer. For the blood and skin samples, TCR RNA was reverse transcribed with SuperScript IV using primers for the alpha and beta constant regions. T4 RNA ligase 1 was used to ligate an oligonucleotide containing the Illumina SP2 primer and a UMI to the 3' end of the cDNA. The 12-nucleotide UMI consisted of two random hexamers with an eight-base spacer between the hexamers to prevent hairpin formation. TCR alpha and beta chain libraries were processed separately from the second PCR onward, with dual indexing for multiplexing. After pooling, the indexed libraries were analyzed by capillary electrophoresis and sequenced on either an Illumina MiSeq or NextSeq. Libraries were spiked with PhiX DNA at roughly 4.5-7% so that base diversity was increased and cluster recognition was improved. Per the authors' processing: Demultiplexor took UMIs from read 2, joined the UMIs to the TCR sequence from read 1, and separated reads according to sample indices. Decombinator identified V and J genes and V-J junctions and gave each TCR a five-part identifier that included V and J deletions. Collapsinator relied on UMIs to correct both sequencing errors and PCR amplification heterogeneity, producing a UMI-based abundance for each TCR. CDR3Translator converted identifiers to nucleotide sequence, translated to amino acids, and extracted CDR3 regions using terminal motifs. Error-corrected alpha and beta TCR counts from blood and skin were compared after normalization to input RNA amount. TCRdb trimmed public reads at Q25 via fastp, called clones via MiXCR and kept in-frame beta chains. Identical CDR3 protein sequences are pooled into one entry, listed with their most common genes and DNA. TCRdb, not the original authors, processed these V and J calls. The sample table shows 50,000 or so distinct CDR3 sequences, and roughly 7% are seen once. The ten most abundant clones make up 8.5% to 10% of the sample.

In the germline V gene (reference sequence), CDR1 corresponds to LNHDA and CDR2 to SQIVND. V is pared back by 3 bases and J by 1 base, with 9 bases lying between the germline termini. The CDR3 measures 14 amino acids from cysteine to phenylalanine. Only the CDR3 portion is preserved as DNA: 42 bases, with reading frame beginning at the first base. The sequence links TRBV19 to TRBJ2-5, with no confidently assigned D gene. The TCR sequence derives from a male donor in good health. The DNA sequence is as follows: TGTGCCAGTAGTATTCGACTGAGCCAAGAGACCCAGTACTTC. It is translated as CASSIRLSQETQYF.